This T cell receptor (beta chain) was sequenced during a study of T cell responses to AZD1222 COVID-19 vaccine. Study at large: Timing groups of about 4 and about 12 weeks for second doses were pooled.

Overall study findings and caveats: A mostly white British donor set with more females was recruited, and clonal diversity was possibly underestimated. Repertoire samples came only from after the peak T cell response. Baseline seropositivity characterized only six AZD1222 recipients.

This CDR3 is 16 amino acids long. Germline V lookup: CDR1 MNHEY, CDR2 SVGEGT. Trimming cost V 6 bases and J 1 base; bases outside gene matches: 3. With respect to this clone: Its antigen is still unknown.

Sequencing used immunoSEQ multiplex PCR; TCRdb keeps in-frame clones, though not all of them. The sample includes some 130,000 clones, about nine tenths of them seen just once. The rearrangement uses TRBV6-2 or TRBV6-3 and TRBJ2-5; 15 nucleotides line up with TRBD2. The clonotype comes from an adult in good health. The input for sequencing was peripheral blood, taken on day 0 of AZD1222 vaccination. For the CDR3, the DNA is TGTGCCAGCAGCTGGGGACTAGCGGGGGGCCAAGAGACCCAGTACTTC. Translation: CASSWGLAGGQETQYF.